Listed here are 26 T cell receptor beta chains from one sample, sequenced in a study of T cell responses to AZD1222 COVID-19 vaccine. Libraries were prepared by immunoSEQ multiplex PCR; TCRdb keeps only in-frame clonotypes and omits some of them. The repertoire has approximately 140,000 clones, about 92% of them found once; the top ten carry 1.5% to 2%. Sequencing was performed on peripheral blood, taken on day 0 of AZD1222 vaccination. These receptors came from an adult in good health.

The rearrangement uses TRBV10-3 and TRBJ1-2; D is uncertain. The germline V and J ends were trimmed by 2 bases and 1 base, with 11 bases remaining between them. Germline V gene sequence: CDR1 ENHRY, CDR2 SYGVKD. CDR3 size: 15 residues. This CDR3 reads CAISEATRVNYGYTF. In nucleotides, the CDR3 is TGTGCCATCAGTGAGGCAACGAGAGTTAACTATGGCTACACCTTC.

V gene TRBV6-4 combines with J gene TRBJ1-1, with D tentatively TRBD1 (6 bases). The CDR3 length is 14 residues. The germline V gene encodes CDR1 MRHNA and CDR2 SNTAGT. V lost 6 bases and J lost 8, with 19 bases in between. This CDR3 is CASRAQPGGAEAFF. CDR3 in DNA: TGTGCCAGCAGGGCCCAGCCCGGGGGGGCGGAAGCTTTCTTT.

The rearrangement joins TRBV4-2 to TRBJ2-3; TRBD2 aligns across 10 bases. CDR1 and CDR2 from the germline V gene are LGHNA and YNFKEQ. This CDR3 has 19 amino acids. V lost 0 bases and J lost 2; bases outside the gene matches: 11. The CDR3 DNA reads TGTGCCAGCAGCCAAGATCTGTTTACTAGCGGGATTCCCACAGATACGCAGTATTTT. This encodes CASSQDLFTSGIPTDTQYF.

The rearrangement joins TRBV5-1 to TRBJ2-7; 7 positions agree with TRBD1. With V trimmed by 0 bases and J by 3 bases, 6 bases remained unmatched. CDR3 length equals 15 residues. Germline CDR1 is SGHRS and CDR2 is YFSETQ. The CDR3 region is CASSLEIGGYYEQYF. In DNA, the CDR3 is TGCGCCAGCAGCTTGGAAATAGGGGGCTACTACGAGCAGTACTTC.

CDR3 region: CASRPDRARLNSPLHF. The CDR3 DNA reads TGTGCCAGCAGACCGGACAGGGCTAGGCTTAATTCACCCCTCCACTTT. The chain combines TRBV7-9 with TRBJ1-6; TRBD1 aligns across 8 bases. Unmatched junction bases numbered 10, after V lost 6 bases and J lost 6 bases. There are 16 residues in the CDR3. The V gene's germline CDR1 is SEHNR and CDR2 FQNEAQ (reference sequence).

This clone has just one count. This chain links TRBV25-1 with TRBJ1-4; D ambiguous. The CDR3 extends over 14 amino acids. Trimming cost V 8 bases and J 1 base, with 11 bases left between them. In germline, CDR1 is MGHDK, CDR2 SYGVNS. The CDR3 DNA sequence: TGTGCCAGCGCTCGCCCGGGAACTAATGAAAAACTGTTTTTT. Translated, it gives CASARPGTNEKLFF.

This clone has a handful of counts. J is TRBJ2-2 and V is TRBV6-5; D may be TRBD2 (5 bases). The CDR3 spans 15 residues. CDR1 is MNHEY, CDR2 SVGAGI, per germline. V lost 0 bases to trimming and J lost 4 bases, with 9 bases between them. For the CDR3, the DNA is TGTGCCAGCAGTTACTCGAACGAGGGCACCGGGGAGCTGTTTTTT. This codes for CASSYSNEGTGELFF.

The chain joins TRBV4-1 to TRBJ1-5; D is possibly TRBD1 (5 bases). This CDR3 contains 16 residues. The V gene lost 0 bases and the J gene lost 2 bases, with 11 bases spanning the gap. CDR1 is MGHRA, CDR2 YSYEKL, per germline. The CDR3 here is CASSQDWGRGNQPQHF. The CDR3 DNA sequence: TGCGCCAGCAGCCAAGATTGGGGGAGGGGCAATCAGCCCCAGCATTTT.

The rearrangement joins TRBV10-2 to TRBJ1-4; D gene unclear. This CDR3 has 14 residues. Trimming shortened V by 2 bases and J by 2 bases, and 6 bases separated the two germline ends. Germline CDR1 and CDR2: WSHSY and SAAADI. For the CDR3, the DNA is TGCGCCAGCAGTGAGCCGGGGACTAATGAAAAACTGTTTTTT. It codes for CASSEPGTNEKLFF.

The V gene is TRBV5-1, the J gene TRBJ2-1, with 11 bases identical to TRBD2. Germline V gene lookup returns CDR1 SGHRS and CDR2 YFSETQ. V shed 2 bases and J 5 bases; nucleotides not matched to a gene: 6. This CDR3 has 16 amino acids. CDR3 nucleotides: TGCGCCAGCAGCTTAACTAGCGGGAGTGTCCACAATGAGCAGTTCTTC. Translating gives CASSLTSGSVHNEQFF.

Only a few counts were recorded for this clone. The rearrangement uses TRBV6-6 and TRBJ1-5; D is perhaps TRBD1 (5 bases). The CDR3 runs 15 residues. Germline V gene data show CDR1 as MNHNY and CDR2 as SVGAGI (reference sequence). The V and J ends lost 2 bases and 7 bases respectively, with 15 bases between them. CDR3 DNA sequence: TGTGCCAGCAGTTACCCCCCGGGGCAGAACCAGCCCCAGCATTTT. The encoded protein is CASSYPPGQNQPQHF.

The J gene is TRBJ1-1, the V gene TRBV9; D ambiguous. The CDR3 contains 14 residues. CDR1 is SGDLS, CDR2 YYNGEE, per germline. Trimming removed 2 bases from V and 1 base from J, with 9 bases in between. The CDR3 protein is CASSVVGSNTEAFF. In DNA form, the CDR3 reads TGTGCCAGCAGCGTCGTAGGTTCGAACACTGAAGCTTTCTTT. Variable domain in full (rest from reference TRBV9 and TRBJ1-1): DSGVTQTPKHLITATGQRVTLRCSPRSGDLSVYWYQQSLDQGLQFLIQYYNGEERAKGNILERFSAQQFPDLHSELNLSSLELGDSALYFCASSVVGSNTEAFFGQGTRLTVV.

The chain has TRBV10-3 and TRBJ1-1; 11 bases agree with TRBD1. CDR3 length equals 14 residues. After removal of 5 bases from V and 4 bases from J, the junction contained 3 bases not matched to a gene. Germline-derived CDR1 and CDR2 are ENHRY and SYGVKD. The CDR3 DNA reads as TGTGCCATCAGTCCGGACAGGGGGCCCACTGAAGCTTTCTTT. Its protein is CAISPDRGPTEAFF.

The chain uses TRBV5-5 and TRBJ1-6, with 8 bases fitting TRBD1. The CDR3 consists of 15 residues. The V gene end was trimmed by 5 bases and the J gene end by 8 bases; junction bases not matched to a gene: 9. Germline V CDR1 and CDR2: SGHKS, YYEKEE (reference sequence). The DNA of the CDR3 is TGTGCCAGCAGGGGGAACAGGGGGGAAGATTCACCCCTCCACTTT. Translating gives CASRGNRGEDSPLHF.

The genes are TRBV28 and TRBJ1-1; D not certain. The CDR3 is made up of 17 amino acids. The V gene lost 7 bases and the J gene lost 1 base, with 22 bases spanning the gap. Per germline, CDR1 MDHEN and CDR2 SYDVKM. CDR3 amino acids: CASNLVGSPGRNTEAFF. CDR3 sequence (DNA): TGTGCCAGCAACCTAGTAGGTTCTCCGGGGAGGAACACTGAAGCTTTCTTT.

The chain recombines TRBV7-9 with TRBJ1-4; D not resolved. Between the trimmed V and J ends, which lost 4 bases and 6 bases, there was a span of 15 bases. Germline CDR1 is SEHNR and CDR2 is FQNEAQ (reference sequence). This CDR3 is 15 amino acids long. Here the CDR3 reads CASSSAFSPDEKLFF. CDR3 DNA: TGTGCCAGCAGCTCGGCATTTAGCCCAGATGAAAAACTGTTTTTT.

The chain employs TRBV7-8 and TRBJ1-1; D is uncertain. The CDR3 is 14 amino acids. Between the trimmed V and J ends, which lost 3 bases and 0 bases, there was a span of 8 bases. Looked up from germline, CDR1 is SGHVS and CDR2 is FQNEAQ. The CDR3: CASSFRGMNTEAFF. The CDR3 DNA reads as TGTGCCAGCAGCTTCCGGGGAATGAACACTGAAGCTTTCTTT.

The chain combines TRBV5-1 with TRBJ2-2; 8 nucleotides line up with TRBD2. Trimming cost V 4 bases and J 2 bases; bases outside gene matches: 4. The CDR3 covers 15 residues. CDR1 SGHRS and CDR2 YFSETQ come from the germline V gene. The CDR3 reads CASSLTSGNTGELFF. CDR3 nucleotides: TGCGCCAGCAGCCTAACTAGCGGTAACACCGGGGAGCTGTTTTTT.

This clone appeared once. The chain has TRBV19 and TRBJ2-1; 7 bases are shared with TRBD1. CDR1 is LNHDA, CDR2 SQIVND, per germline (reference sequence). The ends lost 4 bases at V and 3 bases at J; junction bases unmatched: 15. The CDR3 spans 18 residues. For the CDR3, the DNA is TGTGCCAGTAGTAAACAGCTAAGCAGGGGGACGGTCTACAATGAGCAGTTCTTC. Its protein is CASSKQLSRGTVYNEQFF. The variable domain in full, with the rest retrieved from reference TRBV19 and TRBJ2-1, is DGGITQSPKYLFRKEGQNVTLSCEQNLNHDAMYWYRQDPGQGLRLIYYSQIVNDFQKGDIAEGYSVSREKKESFPLTVTSAQKNPTAFYLCASSKQLSRGTVYNEQFFGPGTRLTVL.

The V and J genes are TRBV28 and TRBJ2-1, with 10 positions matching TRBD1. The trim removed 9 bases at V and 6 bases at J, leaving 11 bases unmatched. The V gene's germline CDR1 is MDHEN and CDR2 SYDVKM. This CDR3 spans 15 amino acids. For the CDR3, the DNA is TGTGCCAGTTTTACGACCGGGACAGGGGTCAATGAGCAGTTCTTC. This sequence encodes CASFTTGTGVNEQFF.

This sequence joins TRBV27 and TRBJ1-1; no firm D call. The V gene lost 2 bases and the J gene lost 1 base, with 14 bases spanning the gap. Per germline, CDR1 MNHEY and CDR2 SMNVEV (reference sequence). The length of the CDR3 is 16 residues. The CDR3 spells CASSLSSARKNTEAFF. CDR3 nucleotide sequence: TGTGCCAGCAGTTTAAGCTCCGCCAGGAAGAACACTGAAGCTTTCTTT.

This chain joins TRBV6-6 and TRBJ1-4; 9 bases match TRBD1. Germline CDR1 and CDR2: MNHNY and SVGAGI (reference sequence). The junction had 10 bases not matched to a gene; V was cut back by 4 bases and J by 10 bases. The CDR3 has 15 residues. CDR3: CASSLWTGERVKLFF. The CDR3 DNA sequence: TGTGCCAGCAGTTTATGGACAGGGGAAAGGGTAAAACTGTTTTTT.

The CDR3: CASSSPAVNTIYF. The DNA for the CDR3 is TGTGCCAGCAGCTCCCCGGCGGTCAACACCATATATTTT. This rearrangement joins TRBV7-9 to TRBJ1-3; D uncertain. CDR3 size: 13 residues. CDR1 is SEHNR and CDR2 is FQNEAQ in the germline V gene (reference sequence). Trimming cost V 4 bases and J 7 bases, with 11 bases left between them. Full variable domain (outside the CDR3, taken from reference TRBV7-9 and TRBJ1-3): DTGVSQNPRHKITKRGQNVTFRCDPISEHNRLYWYRQTLGQGPEFLTYFQNEAQLEKSRLLSDRFSAERPKGSFSTLEIQRTEQGDSAMYLCASSSPAVNTIYFGEGSWLTVV.

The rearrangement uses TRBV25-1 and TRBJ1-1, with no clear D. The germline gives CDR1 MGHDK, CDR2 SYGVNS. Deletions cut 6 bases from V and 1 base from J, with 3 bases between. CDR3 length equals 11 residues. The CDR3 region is CASRENTEAFF. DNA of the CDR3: TGTGCCAGCAGGGAGAACACTGAAGCTTTCTTT.

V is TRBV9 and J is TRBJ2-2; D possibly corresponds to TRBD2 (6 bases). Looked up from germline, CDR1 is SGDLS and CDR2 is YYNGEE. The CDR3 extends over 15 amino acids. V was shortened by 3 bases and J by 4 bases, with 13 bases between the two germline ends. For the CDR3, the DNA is TGTGCCAGCAGCGGCTCCGGGGGTCGCACCGGGGAGCTGTTTTTT. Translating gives CASSGSGGRTGELFF.

The CDR3 region is CASKTKPGEKLFF. In nucleotides, the CDR3 is TGCGCCAGCAAAACAAAGCCCGGCGAAAAACTGTTTTTT. The chain couples TRBV10-2 to TRBJ1-4; D unresolved. The germline V gene encodes CDR1 WSHSY and CDR2 SAAADI. This CDR3 contains 13 residues. With 7 bases removed from V and 8 bases from J, the gap between germline ends came to 14 bases.